This T cell receptor beta chain was recovered during a study of T cells in Graves' hyperthyroidism and ophthalmopathy. Points from the study as a whole: A median about 6.5 months before onset, the model predicted ophthalmopathy.

Amplified regions were TCR beta CDR3 sequences from RNA transcripts. Initially, a first-round RT-PCR of the TCR CDR3 employed the HTBI primer set. TCRdb reanalysed the multiplex PCR reads using MiXCR and keeps one entry per CDR3 protein. In the table there are hundreds of thousands of distinct CDR3 sequences, about two fifths of which are singletons. Germline CDR1 and CDR2: WSHSY and SAAADI. Trimming took off 5 bases at V and 6 bases at J, with 16 bases between the two ends. The CDR3 has 14 residues. With respect to this clonotype: Antigen unknown.

What was sequenced was blood. The TCR sequence derives from a man aged 18 to 35 with Graves' hyperthyroidism. V and J are TRBV10-2 and TRBJ1-1; D is undetermined. In DNA, the CDR3 is TGCGCCAGCAGTCGGGTTTTCGGAGCTGCTGAAGCTTTCTTT. It specifies CASSRVFGAAEAFF.